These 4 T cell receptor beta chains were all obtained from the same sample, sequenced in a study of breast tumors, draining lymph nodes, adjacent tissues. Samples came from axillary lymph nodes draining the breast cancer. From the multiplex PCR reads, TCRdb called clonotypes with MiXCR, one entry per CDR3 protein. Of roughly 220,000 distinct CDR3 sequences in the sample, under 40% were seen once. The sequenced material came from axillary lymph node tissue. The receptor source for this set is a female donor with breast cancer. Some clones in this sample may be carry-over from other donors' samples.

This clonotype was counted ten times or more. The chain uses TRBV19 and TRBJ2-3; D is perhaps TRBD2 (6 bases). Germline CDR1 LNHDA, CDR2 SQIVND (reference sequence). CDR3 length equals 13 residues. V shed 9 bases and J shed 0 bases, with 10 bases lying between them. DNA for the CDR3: TGTGCCAGCGGGCGGGGAAGCACAGATACGCAGTATTTT. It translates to CASGRGSTDTQYF.

CDR3 loop: CASSLGGADGYEQYF. In nucleotides, the CDR3 is TGTGCCAGCAGCTTGGGGGGCGCTGACGGGTACGAGCAGTACTTC. The J gene is TRBJ2-5, the V gene TRBV7-6; the D call may be TRBD1 or TRBD2 (6 bases each). The J call is in doubt because the DNA end fits TRBJ2-7 better. The CDR3 extends over 15 amino acids. Per the germline V gene, CDR1 is SGHVS and CDR2 is FNYEAQ.

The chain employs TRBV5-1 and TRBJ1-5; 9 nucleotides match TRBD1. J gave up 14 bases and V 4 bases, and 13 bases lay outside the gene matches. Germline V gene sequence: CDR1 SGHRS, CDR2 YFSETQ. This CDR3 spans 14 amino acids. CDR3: CASSKTGGDSYEHF. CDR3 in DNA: TGCGCCAGCAGCAAGACAGGGGGAGATAGCTACGAGCATTTT.

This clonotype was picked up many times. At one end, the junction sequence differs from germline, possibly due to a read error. CDR3 region: CSARETGLAFGEMEF. CDR3 sequence (DNA): TGCAGTGCTAGGGAAACGGGACTAGCGTTCGGGGAGATGGAGTTC. The genes are TRBV20-1 and TRBJ2-1; 10 bases align to TRBD2. The CDR3 totals 15 residues. Germline CDR1 DFQATT, CDR2 SNEGSKA (reference sequence).